This T cell receptor (beta chain) was captured in a study of T-cell reconstitution after alpha-beta-depleted transplantation in children. Whole-study findings and limits: Several hundred expanded graft clones reportedly supplied alpha-beta T cells about two months after transplant. From newly produced T cells came most of the T-cell counts and diversity one year after transplant. The study traced high day-60 TCRbeta diversity in some patients to surviving recipient T cells and thymic progenitors.

Preparation of the TCRbeta library involved a method that used unique molecular identifiers. TCRdb called the PCR reads again in MiXCR, with one record for every CDR3 protein. The sample lists almost 500,000 distinct CDR3 sequences; approximately 10% were seen once. The table lists this clonotype with many counts. Its antigen is undetermined. Trimming stripped 2 bases from V and 0 bases from J, with 14 bases between. Germline V CDR1 and CDR2: DFQATT, SNEGSKA (reference sequence). The CDR3 runs 15 residues. This material consisted of PBMCs, taken before TCRalphabeta/CD19-depleted stem cell transplant. The chain combines TRBV20-1 with TRBJ2-7; TRBD2 might be the D (5 bases). The source of this sequence is a child younger than 10 with inherited bone marrow failure, due to receive a stem cell transplant. CDR3 residues: CSARRTGMSSYEQYF. The DNA of the CDR3 is TGCAGTGCTAGACGGACGGGAATGAGCTCCTACGAGCAGTACTTC.